Listed below are T cell receptor beta chains from one sample, sequenced in a study of beta chain features in type 1 diabetes. TCRdb's table, derived via immunoSEQ multiplex PCR, lists solely in-frame clones and lacks some. The sample yields some 270,000 clones, around an eighth seen once. The specimen was naive CD4+ T cells from blood. The receptors were sampled from a woman aged 40 to 50 in good health. The CDR3 runs from the conserved cysteine through the conserved F or W.

CDR3	V	J
CASSPGWNTEAFF	TRBV5-1	TRBJ1-1
CASSEKIRQLNEQFF	TRBV6-1	TRBJ2-1
CASSPDRVNLGDTQYF	TRBV5-1	TRBJ2-3
CASSSYSLLQGEQYF	TRBV5-1	TRBJ2-7
CASRRDSIYNEQFF	TRBV19	TRBJ2-1
CASSLNREAGDTQYF	TRBV11-2	TRBJ2-3
CASSPKDRGEGAFF	TRBV7-8	TRBJ1-1
CASSHRGEGYEQYF	TRBV19	TRBJ2-7
CASSPRDRPYNEQFF	TRBV13	TRBJ2-1
CASSLNGGDYNEQFF	TRBV5-1	TRBJ2-1
CASSQAGFQPQHF	TRBV7-8	TRBJ1-5
CASSLVRGFDLTDTQYF	TRBV5-1	TRBJ2-3
CASSERQGPYEQYF	TRBV7-9	TRBJ2-7
CASSPLPSQGWRAEQYF	TRBV18	TRBJ2-7
CASSSVRDSRYEQYF	TRBV11-2	TRBJ2-7
CASSGSGVTYNEQFF	TRBV19	TRBJ2-1
CASSQLGSSEAFF	TRBV5-4	TRBJ1-1
CARAGDPGGKRNTEAFF	TRBV5-1	TRBJ1-1
CASSQVQVGAKNIQYF	TRBV4-3	TRBJ2-4
CASTYQETQYF	TRBV6-5	TRBJ2-5
CAISEAGGVNEQFF	TRBV10-3	TRBJ2-1
CSVGAQESYGYTF	TRBV29-1	TRBJ1-2
CASSLGQEYYNEQFF	TRBV5-4	TRBJ2-1
CASSPLYRGSLDEQYF	TRBV18	TRBJ2-7
CASTYPGASGFNEQFF	TRBV27	TRBJ2-1
CASSRAPGEPQHF	TRBV5-6	TRBJ1-5
CASSPRNEKLFF	TRBV18	TRBJ1-4
CASTPRWGGNTQYF	TRBV9	TRBJ2-3
CASSLSSSYEQYF	TRBV4-1	TRBJ2-7
CASSLGMQGAQETQYF	TRBV5-4	TRBJ2-5
CASSAGGLAGAYNEQFF	TRBV9	TRBJ2-1
CAIRAGQGEETQYF	TRBV10-3	TRBJ2-5
CASSFRVNTEAFF	TRBV6-1	TRBJ1-1
CASSSGLRGSYEQYF	TRBV5-1	TRBJ2-7
CASSLAPTGNYEQYF	TRBV11-2	TRBJ2-7
CASSSSEWSYNEQFF	TRBV6-1	TRBJ2-1
CASSELRTRQDTQYF	TRBV2	TRBJ2-3
CASSPRQGGTGELFF	TRBV18	TRBJ2-2